A single sample gave rise to the 7 T cell receptor beta chains below, sequenced in a study of T cell changes during pregnancy in multiple sclerosis. Data came from immunoSEQ multiplex PCR; TCRdb stores just in-frame clones and leaves some out. The sample has approximately 40,000 clones, 85% to 90% seen once. The sample in question was CD4+ T cells from peripheral blood mononuclear cells, obtained in the first trimester of pregnancy. Receptors originate from a female donor with multiple sclerosis, enrolled in a pregnancy study.

CDR3 loop: CASSLQGSSNEQYF. As DNA, the CDR3 is TGTGCCAGCAGCCTACAGGGGAGCAGCAACGAGCAGTACTTC. The chain recombines TRBV9 with TRBJ2-7, with 7 positions matching TRBD1. The V gene's germline CDR1 is SGDLS and CDR2 YYNGEE. V dropped 4 bases and J dropped 5; count of bases not matched to a gene: 9. The CDR3 has 14 residues.

The chain has TRBV6-7 and TRBJ1-5; possible D gene TRBD1, 5 bases. TRBV6-7 is designated an ORF whose function remains uncertain. Trimming took 2 bases from V and 2 from J, leaving 19 bases between them. The CDR3 covers 18 residues. The CDR3 loop is CASSYKASRGWGNQPQHF. DNA of the CDR3: TGTGCCAGCAGTTACAAGGCCAGTAGGGGATGGGGCAATCAGCCCCAGCATTTT.

The genes are TRBV29-1 and TRBJ2-1; TRBD2 aligns across 8 bases. This CDR3 comprises 17 residues. Germline V gene data show CDR1 as SQVTM and CDR2 as ANQGSEA. V shed 1 base, J shed 2 bases, and the junction held 10 bases outside the gene matches. This chain's CDR3 is CSVEGLDTGGPYNEQFF. CDR3 sequence (DNA): TGCAGCGTTGAAGGACTCGATACGGGAGGGCCCTACAATGAGCAGTTCTTC.

The chain is built from TRBV28 and TRBJ1-4, with D unresolved. Germline loops: CDR1 MDHEN, CDR2 SYDVKM. The CDR3 has 15 residues. V shed 2 bases and J shed 3 bases, with 10 bases lying between them. CDR3 bases: TGTGCCAGCAGTTTAGAGGGTACGGCTAATGAAAAACTGTTTTTT. This codes for CASSLEGTANEKLFF.

V and J are TRBV9 and TRBJ1-4; D gene unclear. The CDR3 totals 15 residues. Deletions cut 3 bases from V and 5 bases from J, with 14 bases between. Germline assignment: CDR1 SGDLS and CDR2 YYNGEE. The CDR3 reads CASSGGGPENEKLFF. In DNA, the CDR3 is TGTGCCAGCAGCGGCGGAGGGCCGGAGAATGAAAAACTGTTTTTT.

The genes are TRBV5-1 and TRBJ1-5, with 7 bases identical to TRBD1. The CDR3 is 14 residues long. V dropped 4 bases and J dropped 1; count of bases not matched to a gene: 2. Per germline, CDR1 SGHRS and CDR2 YFSETQ. CDR3 amino acids: CASSVGGSNQPQHF. The CDR3 DNA reads as TGCGCCAGCAGCGTAGGGGGCAGCAATCAGCCCCAGCATTTT.

The rearrangement uses TRBV5-1 and TRBJ2-1; 7 bases map to TRBD1. Per the germline V gene, CDR1 is SGHRS and CDR2 is YFSETQ. The CDR3 length is 16 residues. V lost 0 bases and J lost 0; bases outside the gene matches: 3. CDR3 DNA: TGCGCCAGCAGCTTGGGGACAGGCCCCTCCTACAATGAGCAGTTCTTC. This encodes CASSLGTGPSYNEQFF.